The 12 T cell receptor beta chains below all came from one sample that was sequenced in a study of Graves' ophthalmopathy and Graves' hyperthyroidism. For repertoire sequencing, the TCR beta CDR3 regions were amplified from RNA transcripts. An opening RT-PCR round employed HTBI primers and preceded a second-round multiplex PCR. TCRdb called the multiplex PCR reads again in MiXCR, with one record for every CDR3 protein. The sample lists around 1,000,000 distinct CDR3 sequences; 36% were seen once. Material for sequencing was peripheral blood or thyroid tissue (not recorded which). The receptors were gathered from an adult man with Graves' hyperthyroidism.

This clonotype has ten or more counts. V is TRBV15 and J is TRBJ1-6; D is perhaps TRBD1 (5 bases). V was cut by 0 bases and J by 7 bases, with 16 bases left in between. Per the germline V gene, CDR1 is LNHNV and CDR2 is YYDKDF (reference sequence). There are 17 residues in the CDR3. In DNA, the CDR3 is TGTGCCACCAGCAGAGATCTGGCGGGGACCAGCAATTCACCCCTCCACTTT. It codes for CATSRDLAGTSNSPLHF.

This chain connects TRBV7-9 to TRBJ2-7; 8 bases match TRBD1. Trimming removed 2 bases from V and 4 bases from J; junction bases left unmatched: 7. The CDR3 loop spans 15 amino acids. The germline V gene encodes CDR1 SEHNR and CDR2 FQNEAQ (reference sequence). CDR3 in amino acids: CASSLPRGLAYEQYF. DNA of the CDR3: TGTGCCAGCAGCTTACCCAGGGGGCTAGCGTACGAGCAGTACTTC.

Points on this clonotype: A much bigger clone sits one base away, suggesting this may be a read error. CDR3 amino acids: CSVEDGAGAEAQHF. CDR3 bases: TGCAGCGTTGAAGATGGGGCAGGGGCCGAAGCCCAGCATTTT. V usage is TRBV29-1 and J usage is TRBJ1-5; possibly TRBD1 for D (6 bases). CDR3 length: 14 residues. Trimming took off 0 bases at V and 11 bases at J, with 17 bases between the two ends. Germline lookup yields CDR1 SQVTM and CDR2 ANQGSEA.

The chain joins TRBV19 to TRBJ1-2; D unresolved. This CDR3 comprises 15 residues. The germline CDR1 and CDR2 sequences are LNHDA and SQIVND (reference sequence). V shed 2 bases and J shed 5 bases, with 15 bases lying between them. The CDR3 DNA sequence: TGTGCCAGTAGTATATCCATGGGTCCACTTTATGGCTACACCTTC. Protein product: CASSISMGPLYGYTF.

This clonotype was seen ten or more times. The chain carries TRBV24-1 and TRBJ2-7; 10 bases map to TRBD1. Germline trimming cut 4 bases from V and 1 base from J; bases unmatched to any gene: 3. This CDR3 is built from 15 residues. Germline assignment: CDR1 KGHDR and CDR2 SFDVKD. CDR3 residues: CATSDPGQGSYEQYF. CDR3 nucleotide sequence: TGTGCCACCAGTGACCCGGGACAGGGGTCCTACGAGCAGTACTTC.

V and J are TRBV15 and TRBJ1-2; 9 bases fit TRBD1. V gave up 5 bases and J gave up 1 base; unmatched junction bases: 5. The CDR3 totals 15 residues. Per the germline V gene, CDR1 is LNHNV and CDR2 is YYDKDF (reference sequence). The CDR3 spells CATSGGQGLNYGYTF. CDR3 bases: TGTGCCACCAGCGGCGGACAGGGGCTTAACTATGGCTACACCTTC.

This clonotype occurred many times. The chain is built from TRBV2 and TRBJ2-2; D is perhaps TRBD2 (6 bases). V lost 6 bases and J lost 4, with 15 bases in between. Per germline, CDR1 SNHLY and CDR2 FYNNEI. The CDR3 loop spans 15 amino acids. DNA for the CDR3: TGTGCCAGCAGAGCCGGGACTGCCCCCACCGGGGAGCTGTTTTTT. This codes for CASRAGTAPTGELFF.

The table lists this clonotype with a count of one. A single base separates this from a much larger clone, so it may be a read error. CDR3: CASSPDRVSQSQHF. As DNA, the CDR3 is TGTGCCAGCAGTCCCGACAGGGTCAGTCAGTCCCAGCATTTT. The rearrangement links TRBV2 to TRBJ1-5; 7 bases agree with TRBD1. The CDR3 contains 14 residues. The V gene's germline CDR1 is SNHLY and CDR2 FYNNEI.

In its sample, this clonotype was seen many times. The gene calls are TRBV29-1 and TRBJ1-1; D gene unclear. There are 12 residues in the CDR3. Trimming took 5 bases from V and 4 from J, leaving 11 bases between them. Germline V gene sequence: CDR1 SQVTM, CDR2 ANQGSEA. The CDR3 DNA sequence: TGCAGCGTTAGGGTACGTGGCACTGAAGCTTTCTTT. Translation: CSVRVRGTEAFF.

This chain's CDR3 is CASSPGTGSGKLFF. In nucleotides, the CDR3 is TGCGCCAGCAGTCCCGGGACAGGATCTGGAAAACTGTTTTTT. The chain uses TRBV10-1 and TRBJ1-4; 8 bases fit TRBD1. The germline gives CDR1 WNHNN, CDR2 SYGVQD (reference sequence). The ends lost 5 bases at V and 10 bases at J; junction bases unmatched: 9. The CDR3 covers 14 residues.

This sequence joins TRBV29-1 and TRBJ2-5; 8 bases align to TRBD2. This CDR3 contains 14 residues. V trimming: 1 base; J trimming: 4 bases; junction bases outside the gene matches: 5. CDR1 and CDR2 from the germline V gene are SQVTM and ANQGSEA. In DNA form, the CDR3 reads TGCAGCGTTGAAGGAGCGGGAGAGTCAGAGACCCAGTACTTC. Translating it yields CSVEGAGESETQYF.

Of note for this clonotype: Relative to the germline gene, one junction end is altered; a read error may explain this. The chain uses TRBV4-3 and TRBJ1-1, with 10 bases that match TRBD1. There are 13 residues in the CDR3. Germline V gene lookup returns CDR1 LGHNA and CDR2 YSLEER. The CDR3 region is CASSQDLGDRGRF. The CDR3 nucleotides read TGCGCCAGCAGCCAAGATTTGGGGGACAGGGGAAGGTTT.